Presented here are 21 T cell receptor beta chains from one specimen sequenced in a study of blood T cell repertoires in COVID-19. Here immunoSEQ multiplex PCR was the method, and the copy in TCRdb shows in-frame clones only, minus some. The table records more than 150,000 clones, 87% of them present only once. Sequenced sample: peripheral blood. The origin of the receptors is a woman between 70 and 85 years old with COVID-19, enrolled during active disease.

The J gene is TRBJ2-5, the V gene TRBV19; TRBD2 agrees at 10 bases. The CDR3 has 15 residues. Trimming cost V 2 bases and J 4 bases; bases outside gene matches: 4. Germline CDR1 reads LNHDA; CDR2 reads SQIVND (reference sequence). This chain's CDR3 is CASSISSGSLETQYF. The CDR3 nucleotides are TGTGCCAGTAGTATATCTAGCGGGAGTTTAGAGACCCAGTACTTC.

The chain links TRBV11-3 to TRBJ2-7; 7 bases are shared with TRBD1. The germline V gene has CDR1 SGHNT and CDR2 YENEEA. With V trimmed by 3 bases and J by 2 bases, 10 bases remained unmatched. The CDR3 is made up of 16 amino acids. The CDR3: CASSLPRGGTAYEQYF. The CDR3 DNA is TGTGCCAGCAGCTTGCCCCGGGGTGGGACAGCCTACGAGCAGTACTTC.

This chain's CDR3 is CASSVGERLAGETQYF. The CDR3 nucleotides read TGTGCCAGCAGCGTAGGGGAACGACTAGCGGGAGAGACCCAGTACTTC. This chain uses TRBV9 with TRBJ2-5; 10 bases fit TRBD2. Per germline, CDR1 SGDLS and CDR2 YYNGEE. The CDR3 covers 16 residues. After removal of 0 bases from V and 4 bases from J, the junction contained 6 bases not matched to a gene.

The chain employs TRBV6-5 and TRBJ2-7; the D gene is possibly TRBD2 (5 bases). Trimming shortened V by 4 bases and J by 0 bases, and 16 bases separated the two germline ends. CDR3 length: 16 residues. Germline V gene data show CDR1 as MNHEY and CDR2 as SVGAGI. The CDR3 bases are TGTGCCAGCAGTTGGGGATTGGGAGTATCCTCCTACGAGCAGTACTTC. This translates into CASSWGLGVSSYEQYF.

The rearrangement uses TRBV30 and TRBJ1-5; D not resolved. The CDR3 is 13 residues long. Germline-derived CDR1 and CDR2 are GTSNPN and SVGIG (reference sequence). V lost 5 bases, J lost 0 bases, and 8 bases lay in between. In DNA, the CDR3 is TGTGCCTGGGGCACGAGTAGCAATCAGCCCCAGCATTTT. Protein product: CAWGTSSNQPQHF.

This chain connects TRBV2 to TRBJ2-7, with a possible D match to TRBD1 (5 bases). This CDR3 comprises 15 residues. Germline V lookup: CDR1 SNHLY, CDR2 FYNNEI. Trimming removed 1 base from V and 1 base from J, with 11 bases in between. The CDR3 sequence is CASSEDWAGSYEQYF. As DNA, the CDR3 is TGTGCCAGCAGTGAAGATTGGGCAGGGTCCTACGAGCAGTACTTC.

This chain connects TRBV6-5 to TRBJ1-1; D is perhaps TRBD1 (5 bases). The germline V gene has CDR1 MNHEY and CDR2 SVGAGI. Trimming shortened V by 3 bases and J by 8 bases, and 7 bases separated the two germline ends. CDR3 length equals 11 residues. CDR3 amino acids: CASSYRGEAFF. The CDR3 region has the DNA TGTGCCAGCAGTTATAGGGGCGAAGCTTTCTTT.

The chain couples TRBV5-4 to TRBJ2-3; 9 nucleotides align to TRBD2. Losses at the gene ends were 6 bases for V and 8 bases for J; bases not matched to a gene: 16. The CDR3 covers 16 residues. The germline CDR1 and CDR2 sequences are SGHNT and YYREEE (reference sequence). CDR3 sequence: CASTPGGASGAGTQYF. The DNA of the CDR3 is TGTGCCAGCACCCCGGGGGGGGCTAGCGGGGCGGGTACGCAGTATTTT.

V and J are TRBV28 and TRBJ1-5; D remains ambiguous. V lost 1 base and J 3 bases, leaving 4 bases between the germline ends. Germline V lookup: CDR1 MDHEN, CDR2 SYDVKM. CDR3 length: 13 amino acids. The CDR3 loop reads CASSLFINQPQHF. The DNA of the CDR3 is TGTGCCAGCAGTTTATTTATCAATCAGCCCCAGCATTTT.

A single count supports this clone. The chain carries TRBV2 and TRBJ2-7; 10 nucleotides line up with TRBD1. Germline lookup yields CDR1 SNHLY and CDR2 FYNNEI. The CDR3 has 13 amino acids. V was pared by 8 bases and J by 2 bases, with 3 bases of the junction left unmatched. Here the CDR3 DNA reads TGTGCCAGCGGGGACAGGGGAGCCTACGAGCAGTACTTC. Translated, it gives CASGDRGAYEQYF.

This clone was recorded only once. V gene TRBV24-1 combines with J gene TRBJ2-5, with 7 bases that match TRBD1. The germline V gene has CDR1 KGHDR and CDR2 SFDVKD. The CDR3 totals 14 residues. The J segment lost 5 bases and the V segment lost 4 bases, leaving 6 bases of the junction unmatched. The CDR3 sequence: CATSDPQGWETQYF. The CDR3, as DNA: TGTGCCACCAGTGACCCACAGGGGTGGGAGACCCAGTACTTC.

V is TRBV7-3 and J is TRBJ1-1; TRBD1 might be the D (5 bases). V lost 2 bases, J lost 2 bases, and 6 bases lay in between. The CDR3 spans 13 residues. In germline, CDR1 is SGHTA, CDR2 FQGTGA. Here the CDR3 reads CASSLDRNTEAFF. CDR3 nucleotide sequence: TGTGCCAGCAGCTTAGACAGAAACACTGAAGCTTTCTTT.

The chain couples TRBV11-3 to TRBJ2-5; maybe TRBD1 (7 bases). The V gene lost 4 bases and the J gene lost 2 bases, with 20 bases spanning the gap. Germline V gene lookup returns CDR1 SGHNT and CDR2 YENEEA. This CDR3 comprises 17 residues. The CDR3 nucleotides are TGTGCCAGCAGCTACGGGAGAACAGGACAGGCTCAAGAGACCCAGTACTTC. Translated, it gives CASSYGRTGQAQETQYF.

The chain uses TRBV7-3 and TRBJ1-1; D ambiguous. CDR3 size: 14 residues. V dropped 2 bases and J dropped 0 bases, with 7 bases sitting between them. Germline V gives CDR1 SGHTA, CDR2 FQGTGA. This chain's CDR3 is CASSLARLNTEAFF. The CDR3 DNA reads as TGTGCCAGCAGCTTAGCCAGATTGAACACTGAAGCTTTCTTT.

The chain has TRBV24-1 and TRBJ2-1; 9 positions match TRBD1. Germline CDR1 KGHDR, CDR2 SFDVKD. V was clipped by 7 bases and J by 3 bases; unmatched bases: 3. This CDR3 has 14 residues. CDR3 residues: CATRSTGGYNEQFF. The CDR3 DNA reads TGTGCCACCAGATCGACAGGGGGCTACAATGAGCAGTTCTTC.

The V call is TRBV5-1, the J call TRBJ2-1, with 9 nucleotides matching TRBD2. J lost 4 bases, V lost 3 bases, and 11 bases had no gene match. The V gene's germline CDR1 is SGHRS and CDR2 YFSETQ. The CDR3 totals 17 residues. The CDR3 bases are TGCGCCAGCAGCTCCACCCCTAGCGGGGCCCGATACAATGAGCAGTTCTTC. It specifies CASSSTPSGARYNEQFF.

This sequence joins TRBV4-3 and TRBJ1-1; possibly TRBD1 for D (6 bases). V gave up 0 bases and J gave up 1 base, with 12 bases separating them. In germline, CDR1 is LGHNA, CDR2 YSLEER. The CDR3 consists of 16 residues. This CDR3 reads CASSQDRTVKNTEAFF. As DNA, the CDR3 is TGCGCCAGCAGCCAAGACAGGACAGTCAAGAACACTGAAGCTTTCTTT.

The rearrangement links TRBV5-4 to TRBJ1-6; the D gene is possibly TRBD1 (6 bases). This CDR3 spans 16 amino acids. CDR1 and CDR2 from the germline V gene are SGHNT and YYREEE (reference sequence). V was clipped by 5 bases and J by 5 bases, with 17 bases between them. CDR3 bases: TGTGCCAGCAGTACATATGGGGGCTTCAATAATTCACCCCTCCACTTT. It specifies CASSTYGGFNNSPLHF.

The chain combines TRBV18 with TRBJ1-5; no reliable D call. This CDR3 comprises 14 residues. Trimming removed 2 bases at V and 4 bases at J, with 9 bases between. Germline-derived CDR1 and CDR2 are KGHSH and LQKENI. CDR3 amino acids: CASSPFPENQPQHF. In DNA form, the CDR3 reads TGTGCCAGCTCACCATTTCCAGAAAATCAGCCCCAGCATTTT.

The chain carries TRBV10-3 and TRBJ1-5, with TRBD1 as a possible D gene (5 bases). V was trimmed by 3 bases and J by 6 bases, leaving 12 bases between them. The germline V gene has CDR1 ENHRY and CDR2 SYGVKD. The CDR3 spans 14 residues. The chain's CDR3 is CAISDWQGVQPQHF. In DNA, the CDR3 is TGTGCCATCAGTGACTGGCAGGGCGTTCAGCCCCAGCATTTT.

The V gene is TRBV11-3, the J gene TRBJ2-1; D is ambiguous. The V gene's germline CDR1 is SGHNT and CDR2 YENEEA. Between the trimmed V and J ends, which lost 5 bases and 8 bases, there was a span of 16 bases. CDR3 length equals 14 residues. The CDR3 loop is CASSPPYSFDEQFF. The CDR3 nucleotides are TGTGCCAGCAGCCCTCCTTACTCCTTTGATGAGCAGTTCTTC.